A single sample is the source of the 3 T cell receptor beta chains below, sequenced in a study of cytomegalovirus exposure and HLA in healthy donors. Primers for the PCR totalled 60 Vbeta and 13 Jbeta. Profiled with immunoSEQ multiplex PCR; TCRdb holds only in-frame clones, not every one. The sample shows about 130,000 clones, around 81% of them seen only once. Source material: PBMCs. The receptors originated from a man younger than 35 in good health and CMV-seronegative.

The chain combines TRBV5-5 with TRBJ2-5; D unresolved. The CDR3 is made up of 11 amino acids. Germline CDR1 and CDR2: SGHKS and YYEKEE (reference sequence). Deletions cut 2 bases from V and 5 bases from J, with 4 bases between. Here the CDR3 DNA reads TGTGCCAGCAGCTTTAGCGAGACCCAGTACTTC. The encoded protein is CASSFSETQYF. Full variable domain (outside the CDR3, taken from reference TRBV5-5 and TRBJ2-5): DAGVTQSPTHLIKTRGQQVTLRCSPISGHKSVSWYQQVLGQGPQFIFQYYEKEERGRGNFPDRFSARQFPNYSSELNVNALLLGDSALYLCASSFSETQYFGPGTRLLVL.

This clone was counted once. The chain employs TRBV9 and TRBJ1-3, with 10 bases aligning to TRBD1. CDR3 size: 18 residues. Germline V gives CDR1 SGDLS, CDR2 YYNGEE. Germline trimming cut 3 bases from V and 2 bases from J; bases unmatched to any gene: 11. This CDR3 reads CASSDPGTGDGTGNTIYF. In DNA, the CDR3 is TGTGCCAGCAGCGATCCCGGGACAGGGGATGGTACTGGAAACACCATATATTTT.

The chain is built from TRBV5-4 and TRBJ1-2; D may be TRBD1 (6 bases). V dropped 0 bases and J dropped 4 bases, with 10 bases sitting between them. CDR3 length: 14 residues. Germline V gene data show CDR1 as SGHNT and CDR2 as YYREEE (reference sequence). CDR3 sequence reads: CASSLDREAYGYTF. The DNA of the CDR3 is TGTGCCAGCAGCTTGGACAGGGAAGCCTATGGCTACACCTTC.